The clone carrying this T cell receptor beta chain appeared a single time. These data belong to a study of blood T cell repertoires in COVID-19. Study-wide context: The samples span acute and convalescent COVID-19 from the United States, Italy and Spain. The analysed material was cDNA or gDNA that came from T cells, B-cell-depleted T cells, or PBMCs.

Study processing details: Amplification with reference gene primers provided the estimates of nucleated cell counts. Libraries were prepared by immunoSEQ multiplex PCR; TCRdb keeps only in-frame clonotypes and omits some of them. V and J calls and clone size are those listed in that table; D and trimming were worked out from the DNA. The sample consists of hundreds of thousands of clones, about nine tenths of them appearing once. CDR1 SGHRS and CDR2 YFSETQ come from the germline V gene. Unmatched junction bases numbered 6, after V lost 4 bases and J lost 2 bases. The CDR3 is made up of 16 amino acids. Enrollment of patients from Seattle took place during active infection, with longitudinal follow-up.

Sequencing was performed on peripheral blood. The rearrangement uses TRBV5-1 and TRBJ1-4; 9 bases are shared with TRBD1. The TCR was taken from a woman in her fifties or sixties with COVID-19, enrolled during active disease. The CDR3 bases are TGCGCCAGCAGCCTAGGGACAGGGATGACTAATGAAAAACTGTTTTTT. Amino acid sequence: CASSLGTGMTNEKLFF.